One and the same sample provided the 22 T cell receptor beta chains below, sequenced in a study of blood T cell repertoires in COVID-19. The protocol was immunoSEQ multiplex PCR, while the TCRdb copy is restricted to in-frame clones and leaves out a portion. The sample lists 65,000 to 75,000 clones, around 90% occurring once. The sample taken for sequencing was peripheral blood. Receptors were obtained from a human donor with active COVID-19. The donor label of this sample is uncertain.

The chain combines TRBV5-1 with TRBJ2-7; the D gene is possibly TRBD1 (5 bases). Germline-derived CDR1 and CDR2 are SGHRS and YFSETQ. The CDR3 runs 15 residues. V lost 0 bases and J lost 6, with 16 bases in between. Here the CDR3 reads CASSLVAGITSEQYF. In DNA form, the CDR3 reads TGCGCCAGCAGCTTGGTTGCAGGGATAACCTCCGAGCAGTACTTC.

The rearrangement uses TRBV6-5 and TRBJ1-4, with D perhaps TRBD1 (5 bases). The V and J ends lost 2 bases and 10 bases respectively, with 14 bases between them. Germline CDR1 MNHEY, CDR2 SVGAGI. This CDR3 spans 14 amino acids. The CDR3 here is CASSYRGGSGKLFF. CDR3 DNA sequence: TGTGCCAGCAGTTACCGGGGGGGAAGCGGAAAACTGTTTTTT.

The chain carries TRBV5-5 and TRBJ2-5, with D possibly being TRBD2 (7 bases). V dropped 2 bases and J dropped 2 bases, with 16 bases sitting between them. CDR3 length: 16 residues. Germline loops: CDR1 SGHKS, CDR2 YYEKEE (reference sequence). The chain's CDR3 is CASSFVYRGAQETQYF. In DNA, the CDR3 is TGTGCCAGCAGCTTCGTGTATCGGGGGGCGCAAGAGACCCAGTACTTC.

V gene TRBV21-1 combines with J gene TRBJ2-1; the table assigns TRBD2, which was not confirmed against the DNA. TRBV21-1 is reported as a pseudogene. CDR3 length: 15 residues. Here the CDR3 reads CASSNSSGRGNEQFF. CDR3 DNA: TGTGCCAGCAGCAACTCTAGCGGGAGGGGCAATGAGCAGTTCTTC.

The chain joins TRBV5-4 to TRBJ1-6, with TRBD1 matching over 7 bases. Germline CDR1 is SGHNT and CDR2 is YYREEE (reference sequence). V gave up 4 bases and J gave up 7 bases; unmatched junction bases: 5. The CDR3 is 14 amino acids. In nucleotides, the CDR3 is TGTGCCAGCAGCCCGGGACAGAGGAATTCACCCCTCCACTTT. The encoded protein is CASSPGQRNSPLHF.

V is TRBV11-3 and J is TRBJ1-3; D ambiguous. The germline gives CDR1 SGHNT, CDR2 YENEEA. Between the trimmed V and J ends, which lost 5 bases and 0 bases, there was a span of 8 bases. The CDR3 covers 14 residues. The CDR3 region has the DNA TGTGCCAGCAGCCACAGACCCTCTGGAAACACCATATATTTT. Amino acid sequence: CASSHRPSGNTIYF. Filled out from reference TRBV11-3 and TRBJ1-3, the complete variable domain reads EAGVVQSPRYKIIEKKQPVAFWCNPISGHNTLYWYLQNLGQGPELLIRYENEEAVDDSQLPKDRFSAERLKGVDSTLKIQPAELGDSAVYLCASSHRPSGNTIYFGEGSWLTVV.

This clone was detected once. The chain has TRBV5-1 and TRBJ1-1; TRBD1 matches 9 bases. Germline trimming cut 4 bases from V and 11 bases from J; bases unmatched to any gene: 15. This CDR3 has 15 residues. Germline-derived CDR1 and CDR2 are SGHRS and YFSETQ. CDR3 sequence reads: CASSESTGGDNPAFF. CDR3 coding DNA: TGCGCCAGCAGCGAAAGTACAGGGGGCGATAATCCGGCTTTCTTT.

The genes are TRBV19 and TRBJ1-2; 7 bases agree with TRBD1. The V and J ends lost 5 bases and 4 bases, in that order; junction bases with no gene match: 4. The CDR3 contains 13 residues. Germline CDR1 LNHDA, CDR2 SQIVND (reference sequence). The CDR3 is CASSQAGGYGYTF. The CDR3 DNA reads as TGTGCCAGTAGTCAGGCAGGGGGCTATGGCTACACCTTC.

The J gene is TRBJ1-2, the V gene TRBV7-2, with D tentatively TRBD1 (6 bases). The CDR3 consists of 13 residues. V was pared by 2 bases and J by 5 bases, with 9 bases between. The germline gives CDR1 SGHTA, CDR2 FQGNSA. In nucleotides, the CDR3 is TGTGCCAGCAGCTTAACCGACAGGTATGGCTACACCTTC. It translates to CASSLTDRYGYTF. Drawing the rest from reference TRBV7-2 and TRBJ1-2, the complete variable domain is GAGVSQSPSNKVTEKGKDVELRCDPISGHTALYWYRQSLGQGLEFLIYFQGNSAPDKSGLPSDRFSAERTGGSVSTLTIQRTQQEDSAVYLCASSLTDRYGYTFGSGTRLTVV.

The chain couples TRBV7-9 to TRBJ2-2; 12 bases line up with TRBD2. CDR3 size: 16 residues. Per germline, CDR1 SEHNR and CDR2 FQNEAQ (reference sequence). J lost 4 bases, V lost 5 bases, and 5 bases had no gene match. CDR3 residues: CASSMRLAGVTGELFF. The CDR3 DNA sequence: TGTGCCAGCAGCATGAGACTAGCGGGAGTCACCGGGGAGCTGTTTTTT. The full variable domain, with the rest looked up from reference TRBV7-9 and TRBJ2-2, is DTGVSQNPRHKITKRGQNVTFRCDPISEHNRLYWYRQTLGQGPEFLTYFQNEAQLEKSRLLSDRFSAERPKGSFSTLEIQRTEQGDSAMYLCASSMRLAGVTGELFFGEGSRLTVL.

The chain combines TRBV6-5 with TRBJ1-3; TRBD1 aligns across 7 bases. The length of the CDR3 is 14 residues. V lost 6 bases and J lost 0; bases outside the gene matches: 2. In germline, CDR1 is MNHEY, CDR2 SVGAGI. CDR3 sequence: CASRGDSSGNTIYF. The DNA of the CDR3 is TGTGCCAGCAGAGGGGACAGCTCTGGAAACACCATATATTTT.

The chain uses TRBV7-9 and TRBJ2-1; 8 nucleotides match TRBD2. The CDR3 has 10 residues. V trimming: 4 bases; J trimming: 14 bases; junction bases outside the gene matches: 1. The V gene's germline CDR1 is SEHNR and CDR2 FQNEAQ (reference sequence). CDR3 protein: CASSSRGEFF. The CDR3 coding sequence is TGTGCCAGCAGCTCGCGGGGGGAGTTCTTC.

This rearrangement joins TRBV11-2 to TRBJ2-1, with 11 bases fitting TRBD2. Germline CDR1 and CDR2: SGHAT and FQNNGV. V was clipped by 1 base and J by 5 bases; unmatched bases: 4. The CDR3 extends over 16 amino acids. CDR3 sequence: CASSLGTSGSNNEQFF. CDR3 sequence (DNA): TGTGCCAGCAGCTTAGGGACTAGCGGGTCTAACAATGAGCAGTTCTTC.

This rearrangement joins TRBV9 to TRBJ2-2, with a weak D call TRBD2 (5 bases). Trimming left V 0 bases short and J 5 bases short, with 8 bases between. Germline V gives CDR1 SGDLS, CDR2 YYNGEE. The length of the CDR3 is 14 residues. For the CDR3, the DNA is TGTGCCAGCAGCGTAGCTACGGGGACCGGGGAGCTGTTTTTT. It codes for CASSVATGTGELFF.

V usage is TRBV6-6 and J usage is TRBJ1-1; D gene unclear. The germline CDR1 and CDR2 sequences are MNHNY and SVGAGI (reference sequence). The CDR3 totals 13 residues. The germline V and J ends were trimmed by 4 bases and 4 bases, with 10 bases remaining between them. CDR3 in amino acids: CASSSRGSTEAFF. As DNA, the CDR3 is TGTGCCAGCAGTTCAAGAGGGAGCACTGAAGCTTTCTTT.

This clone was detected only a few times. The chain employs TRBV4-3 and TRBJ2-7, with D tentatively TRBD2 (7 bases). Germline CDR1 reads LGHNA; CDR2 reads YSLEER. CDR3 length: 15 residues. V dropped 3 bases and J dropped 6 bases, with 18 bases sitting between them. The CDR3 bases are TGCGCCAGCAGCCAGTCCCTCCGGGGGGCCGGCGAGCAGTACTTC. Its translation is CASSQSLRGAGEQYF.

This clone was observed a few times. Other nucleotide sequences in the sample specify the same CDR3. V and J are TRBV14 and TRBJ1-2, with 9 bases that match TRBD1. CDR3 length equals 13 residues. The germline gives CDR1 SGHDN, CDR2 FVKESK. J gave up 8 bases and V 4 bases, and 5 bases lay outside the gene matches. The CDR3 reads CASSPGTGRGYTF. The CDR3 region has the DNA TGTGCCAGCAGCCCTGGGACAGGGAGAGGCTACACCTTC.

The V gene is TRBV7-9, the J gene TRBJ2-3, with 10 bases aligning to TRBD1. In germline, CDR1 is SEHNR, CDR2 FQNEAQ (reference sequence). This CDR3 is 15 amino acids long. The V and J ends lost 2 bases and 7 bases, in that order; junction bases with no gene match: 6. The CDR3 coding sequence is TGTGCCAGCAGCTTAATCCCGGACAGGGGGTATACGCAGTATTTT. This gives the protein CASSLIPDRGYTQYF.

This clone appeared once. This chain connects TRBV28 to TRBJ2-1; 11 bases match TRBD2. CDR1 is MDHEN, CDR2 SYDVKM, per germline. Losses at the gene ends were 2 bases for V and 5 bases for J; bases not matched to a gene: 5. The CDR3 is 16 amino acids. CDR3 coding DNA: TGTGCCAGCAGTTTAGCTAGCGGGAGGATACACAATGAGCAGTTCTTC. It yields the protein CASSLASGRIHNEQFF. Together with reference TRBV28 and TRBJ2-1, the CDR3 gives the full variable domain: DVKVTQSSRYLVKRTGEKVFLECVQDMDHENMFWYRQDPGLGLRLIYFSYDVKMKEKGDIPEGYSVSREKKERFSLILESASTNQTSMYLCASSLASGRIHNEQFFGPGTRLTVL.

The J gene is TRBJ1-5, the V gene TRBV7-8; D is ambiguous. Germline V lookup: CDR1 SGHVS, CDR2 FQNEAQ. The CDR3 consists of 13 residues. Deletions cut 6 bases from V and 0 bases from J, with 6 bases between. CDR3 in DNA: TGTGCCAGCAGGTCTTATAGCAATCAGCCCCAGCATTTT. It yields the protein CASRSYSNQPQHF.

The chain recombines TRBV28 with TRBJ1-4, with 7 bases fitting TRBD1. The CDR3 consists of 13 residues. J was trimmed by 8 bases and V by 4 bases; bases with no gene match: 4. CDR1 is MDHEN, CDR2 SYDVKM, per germline. As DNA, the CDR3 is TGTGCCAGCAGTTCCGGGACAGTAGAAAAACTGTTTTTT. Its protein is CASSSGTVEKLFF.

The V and J genes are TRBV6-5 and TRBJ2-5, with TRBD2 as a possible D gene (6 bases). V gave up 4 bases and J gave up 5 bases, with 11 bases separating them. The CDR3 has 13 amino acids. CDR1 MNHEY and CDR2 SVGAGI come from the germline V gene. CDR3 in DNA: TGTGCCAGCAGTTCGGGAGTACGCGAGACCCAGTACTTC. Its protein product is CASSSGVRETQYF.